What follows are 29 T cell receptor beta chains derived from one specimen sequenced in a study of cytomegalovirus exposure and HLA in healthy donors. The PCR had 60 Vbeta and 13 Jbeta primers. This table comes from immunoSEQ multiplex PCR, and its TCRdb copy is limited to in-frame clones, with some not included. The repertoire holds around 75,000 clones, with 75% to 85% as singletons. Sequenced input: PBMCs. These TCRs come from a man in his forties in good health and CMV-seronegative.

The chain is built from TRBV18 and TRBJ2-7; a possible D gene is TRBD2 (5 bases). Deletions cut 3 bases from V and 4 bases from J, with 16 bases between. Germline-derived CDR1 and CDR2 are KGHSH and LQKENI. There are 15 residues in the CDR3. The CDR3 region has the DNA TGTGCCAGCTCACCGTCACACCAGCGGCCGTACGAGCAGTACTTC. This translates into CASSPSHQRPYEQYF.

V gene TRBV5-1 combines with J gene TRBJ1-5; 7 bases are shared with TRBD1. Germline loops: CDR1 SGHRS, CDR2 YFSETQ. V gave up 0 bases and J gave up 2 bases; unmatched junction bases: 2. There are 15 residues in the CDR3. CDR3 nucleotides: TGCGCCAGCAGCTTGGCCGGACAGGGCAATCAGCCCCAGCATTTT. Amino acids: CASSLAGQGNQPQHF.

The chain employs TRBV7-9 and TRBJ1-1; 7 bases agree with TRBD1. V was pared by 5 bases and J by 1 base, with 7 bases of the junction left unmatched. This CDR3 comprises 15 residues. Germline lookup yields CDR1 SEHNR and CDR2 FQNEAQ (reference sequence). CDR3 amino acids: CASSPTGVPNTEAFF. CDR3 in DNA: TGTGCCAGCAGCCCTACAGGGGTCCCGAACACTGAAGCTTTCTTT.

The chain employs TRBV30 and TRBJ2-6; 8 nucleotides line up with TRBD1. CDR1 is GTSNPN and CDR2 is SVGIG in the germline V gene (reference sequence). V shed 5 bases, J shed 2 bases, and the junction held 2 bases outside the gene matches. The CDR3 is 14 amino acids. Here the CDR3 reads CAWQGAAGANVLTF. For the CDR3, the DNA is TGTGCCTGGCAGGGGGCCGCTGGGGCCAACGTCCTGACTTTC.

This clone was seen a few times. As DNA, the CDR3 is TGTGCCACCAGCCCCCGGACAGGGGGGAGCTCTGGAAACACCATATATTTT. It yields the protein CATSPRTGGSSGNTIYF. V is TRBV15 and J is TRBJ1-3; 10 nucleotides align to TRBD1. The CDR3 spans 17 residues. CDR1 LNHNV and CDR2 YYDKDF come from the germline V gene (reference sequence). Unmatched junction bases numbered 7, after V lost 5 bases and J lost 0 bases.

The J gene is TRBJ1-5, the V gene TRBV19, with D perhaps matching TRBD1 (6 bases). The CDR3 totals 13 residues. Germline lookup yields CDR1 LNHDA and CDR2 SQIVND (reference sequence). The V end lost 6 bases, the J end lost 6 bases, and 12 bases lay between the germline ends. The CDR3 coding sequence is TGTGCCAGTAGCCCAGGGGTCGCTCAGCCCCAGCATTTT. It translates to CASSPGVAQPQHF.

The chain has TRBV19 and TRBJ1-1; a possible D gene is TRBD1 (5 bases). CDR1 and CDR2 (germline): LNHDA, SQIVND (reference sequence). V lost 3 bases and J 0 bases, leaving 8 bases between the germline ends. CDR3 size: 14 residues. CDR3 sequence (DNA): TGTGCCAGTAGTATTCAGGGTCTGAACACTGAAGCTTTCTTT. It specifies CASSIQGLNTEAFF.

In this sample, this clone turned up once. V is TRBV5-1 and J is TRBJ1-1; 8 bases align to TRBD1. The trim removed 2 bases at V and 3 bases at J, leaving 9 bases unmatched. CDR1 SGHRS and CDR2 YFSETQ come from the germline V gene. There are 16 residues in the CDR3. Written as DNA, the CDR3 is TGCGCCAGCAGCTTTGGACAGGGTAGTTCGTACACTGAAGCTTTCTTT. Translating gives CASSFGQGSSYTEAFF.

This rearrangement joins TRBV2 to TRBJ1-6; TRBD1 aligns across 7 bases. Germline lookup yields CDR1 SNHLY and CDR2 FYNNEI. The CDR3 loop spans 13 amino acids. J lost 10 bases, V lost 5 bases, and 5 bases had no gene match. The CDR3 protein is CASSTTGVSPLHF. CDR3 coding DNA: TGTGCCAGCAGTACAACAGGGGTCTCACCCCTCCACTTT.

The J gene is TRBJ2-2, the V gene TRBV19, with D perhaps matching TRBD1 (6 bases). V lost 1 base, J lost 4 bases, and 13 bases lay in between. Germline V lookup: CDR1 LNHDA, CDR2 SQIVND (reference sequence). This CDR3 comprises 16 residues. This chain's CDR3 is CASSIVSSRGTGELFF. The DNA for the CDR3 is TGTGCCAGTAGTATAGTGTCAAGCAGGGGCACCGGGGAGCTGTTTTTT.

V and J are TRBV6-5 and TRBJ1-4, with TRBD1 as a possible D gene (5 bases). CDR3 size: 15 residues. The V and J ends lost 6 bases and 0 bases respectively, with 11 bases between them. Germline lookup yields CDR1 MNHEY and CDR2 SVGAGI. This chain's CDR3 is CASSTRQTTNEKLFF. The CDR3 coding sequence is TGTGCCAGCAGCACCCGACAGACAACTAATGAAAAACTGTTTTTT.

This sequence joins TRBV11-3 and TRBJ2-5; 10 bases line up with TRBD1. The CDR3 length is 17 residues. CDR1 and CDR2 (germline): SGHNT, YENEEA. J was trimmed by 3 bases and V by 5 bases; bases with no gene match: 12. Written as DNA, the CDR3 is TGTGCCAGCAGCCACCCCCGACAGGGGGCAATGGAAGAGACCCAGTACTTC. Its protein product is CASSHPRQGAMEETQYF.

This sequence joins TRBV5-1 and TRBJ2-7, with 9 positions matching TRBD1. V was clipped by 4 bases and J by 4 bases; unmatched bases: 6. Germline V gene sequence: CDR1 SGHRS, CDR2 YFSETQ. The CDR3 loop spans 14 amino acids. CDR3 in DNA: TGCGCCAGCAGCCCCGGACAGGGGTCATACGAGCAGTACTTC. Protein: CASSPGQGSYEQYF.

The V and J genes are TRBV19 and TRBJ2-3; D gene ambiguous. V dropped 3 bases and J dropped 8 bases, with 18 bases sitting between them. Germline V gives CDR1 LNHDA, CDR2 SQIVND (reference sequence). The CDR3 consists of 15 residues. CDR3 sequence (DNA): TGTGCCAGTAGTATCGCTGTCTACCGCCTTGTTACGCAGTATTTT. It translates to CASSIAVYRLVTQYF.

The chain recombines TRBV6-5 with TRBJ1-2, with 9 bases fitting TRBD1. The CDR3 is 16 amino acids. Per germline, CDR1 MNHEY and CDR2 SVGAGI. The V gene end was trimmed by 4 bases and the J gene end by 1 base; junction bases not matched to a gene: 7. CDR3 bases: TGTGCCAGCAGTTGGGCGGGGACAGGGATTAACTATGGCTACACCTTC. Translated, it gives CASSWAGTGINYGYTF.

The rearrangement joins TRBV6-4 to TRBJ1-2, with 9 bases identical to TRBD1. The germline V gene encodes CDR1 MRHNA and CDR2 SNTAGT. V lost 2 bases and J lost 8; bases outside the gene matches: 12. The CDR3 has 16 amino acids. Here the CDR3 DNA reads TGTGCCAGCAGTGACGTGACAGGGGGTGGGAGGAGCGGCTACACCTTC. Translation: CASSDVTGGGRSGYTF.

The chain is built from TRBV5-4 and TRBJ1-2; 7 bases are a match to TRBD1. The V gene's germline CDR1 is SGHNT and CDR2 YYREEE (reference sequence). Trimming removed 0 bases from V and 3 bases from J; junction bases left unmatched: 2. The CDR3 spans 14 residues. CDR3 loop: CASSLGDRDYGYTF. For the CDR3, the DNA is TGTGCCAGCAGCTTGGGAGACAGGGACTATGGCTACACCTTC.

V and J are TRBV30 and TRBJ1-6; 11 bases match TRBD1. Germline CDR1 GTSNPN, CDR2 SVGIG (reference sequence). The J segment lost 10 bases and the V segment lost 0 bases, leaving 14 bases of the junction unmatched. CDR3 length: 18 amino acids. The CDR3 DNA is TGTGCCTGGAGTGTACCCGGACAGGGGGCGGTCCGGCGCTCACCCCTCCACTTT. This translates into CAWSVPGQGAVRRSPLHF.

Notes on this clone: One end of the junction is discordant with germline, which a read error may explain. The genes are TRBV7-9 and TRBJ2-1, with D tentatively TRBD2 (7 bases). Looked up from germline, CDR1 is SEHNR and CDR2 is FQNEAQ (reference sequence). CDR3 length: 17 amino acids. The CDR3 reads CSSSSLGGALSYNEQFF. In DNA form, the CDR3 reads TGTTCCAGCAGCTCTCTAGGGGGGGCGCTGAGCTACAATGAGCAGTTCTTC.

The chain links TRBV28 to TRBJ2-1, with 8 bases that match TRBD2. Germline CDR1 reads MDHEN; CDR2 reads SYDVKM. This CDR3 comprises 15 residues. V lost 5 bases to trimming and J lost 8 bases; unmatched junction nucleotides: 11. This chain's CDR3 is CASSPSSGGADEQFF. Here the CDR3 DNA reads TGTGCCAGCAGTCCCTCCTCGGGGGGGGCGGATGAGCAGTTCTTC.

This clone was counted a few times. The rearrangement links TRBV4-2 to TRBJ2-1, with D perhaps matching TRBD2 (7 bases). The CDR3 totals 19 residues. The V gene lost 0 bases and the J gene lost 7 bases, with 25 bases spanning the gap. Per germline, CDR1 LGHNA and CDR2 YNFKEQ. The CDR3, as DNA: TGTGCCAGCAGCCAAGAAGGATGGGGGGGCTTTCGTGGCCGGAATGAGCAGTTCTTC. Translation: CASSQEGWGGFRGRNEQFF.

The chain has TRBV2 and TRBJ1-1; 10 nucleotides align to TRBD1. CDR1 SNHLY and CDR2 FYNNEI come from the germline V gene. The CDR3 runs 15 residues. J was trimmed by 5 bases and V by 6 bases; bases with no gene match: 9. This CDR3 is CASSQTDRGRTEAFF. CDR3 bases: TGTGCCAGCAGCCAGACAGACAGGGGGCGAACTGAAGCTTTCTTT.

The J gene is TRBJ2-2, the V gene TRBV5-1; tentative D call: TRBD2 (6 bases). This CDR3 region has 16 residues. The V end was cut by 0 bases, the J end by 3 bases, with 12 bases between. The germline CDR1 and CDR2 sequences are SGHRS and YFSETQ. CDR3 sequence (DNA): TGCGCCAGCAGCTTGGCCGTCGGGGGAGACACCGGGGAGCTGTTTTTT. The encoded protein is CASSLAVGGDTGELFF.

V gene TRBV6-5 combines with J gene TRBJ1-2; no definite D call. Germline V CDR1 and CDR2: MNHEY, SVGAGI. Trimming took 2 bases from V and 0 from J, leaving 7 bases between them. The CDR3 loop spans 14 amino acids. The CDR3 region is CASSYGSSNYGYTF. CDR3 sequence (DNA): TGTGCCAGCAGTTACGGGAGTTCTAACTATGGCTACACCTTC.

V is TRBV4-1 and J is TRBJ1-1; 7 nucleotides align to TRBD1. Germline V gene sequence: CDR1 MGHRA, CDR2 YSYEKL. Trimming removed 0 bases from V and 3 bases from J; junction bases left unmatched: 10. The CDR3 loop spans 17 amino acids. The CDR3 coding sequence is TGCGCCAGCAGCCAAGAGAGGGGGCCCATAGCGGACACTGAAGCTTTCTTT. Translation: CASSQERGPIADTEAFF.

In DNA form, the CDR3 reads TGTGCCAGCAGGGTTGTCGTAGGGCTTGGAGGAGCTTTCTTT. Translation gives CASRVVVGLGGAFF. The gene calls are TRBV6-1 and TRBJ1-1; no clear D. The length of the CDR3 is 14 residues. V was cut by 6 bases and J by 10 bases, with 21 bases left in between. Germline CDR1 reads MNHNS; CDR2 reads SASEGT.

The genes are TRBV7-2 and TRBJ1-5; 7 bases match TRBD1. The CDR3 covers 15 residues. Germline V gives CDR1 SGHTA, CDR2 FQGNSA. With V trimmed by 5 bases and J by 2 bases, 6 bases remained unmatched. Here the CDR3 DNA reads TGTGCCAGCAGCCCGGGGACAGCAGGCAATCAGCCCCAGCATTTT. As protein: CASSPGTAGNQPQHF. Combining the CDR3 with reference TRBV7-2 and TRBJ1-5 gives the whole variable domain GAGVSQSPSNKVTEKGKDVELRCDPISGHTALYWYRQSLGQGLEFLIYFQGNSAPDKSGLPSDRFSAERTGGSVSTLTIQRTQQEDSAVYLCASSPGTAGNQPQHFGDGTRLSIL.

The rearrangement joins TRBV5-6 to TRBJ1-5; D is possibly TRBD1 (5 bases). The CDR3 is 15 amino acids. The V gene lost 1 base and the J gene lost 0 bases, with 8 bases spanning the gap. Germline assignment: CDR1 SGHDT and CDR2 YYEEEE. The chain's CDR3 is CASSLRGYSNQPQHF. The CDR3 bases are TGTGCCAGCAGCTTGCGGGGGTATAGCAATCAGCCCCAGCATTTT.

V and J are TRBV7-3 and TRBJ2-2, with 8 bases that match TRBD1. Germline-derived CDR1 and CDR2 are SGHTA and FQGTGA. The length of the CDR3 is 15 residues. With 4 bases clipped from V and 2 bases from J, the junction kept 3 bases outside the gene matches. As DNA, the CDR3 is TGTGCCAGCAGCTCAGGACAGGGAAACACCGGGGAGCTGTTTTTT. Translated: CASSSGQGNTGELFF.